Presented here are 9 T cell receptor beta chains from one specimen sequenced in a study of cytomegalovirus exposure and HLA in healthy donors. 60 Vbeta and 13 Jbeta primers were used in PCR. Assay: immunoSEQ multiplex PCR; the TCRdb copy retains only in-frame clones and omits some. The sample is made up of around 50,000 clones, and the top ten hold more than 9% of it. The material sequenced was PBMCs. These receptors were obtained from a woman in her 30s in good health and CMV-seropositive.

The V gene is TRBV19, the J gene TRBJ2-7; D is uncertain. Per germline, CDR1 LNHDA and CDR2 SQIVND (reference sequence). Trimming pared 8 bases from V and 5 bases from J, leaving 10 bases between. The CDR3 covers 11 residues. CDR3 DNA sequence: TGTGCCAGTGGGCACATGGACGAGCAGTACTTC. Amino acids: CASGHMDEQYF.

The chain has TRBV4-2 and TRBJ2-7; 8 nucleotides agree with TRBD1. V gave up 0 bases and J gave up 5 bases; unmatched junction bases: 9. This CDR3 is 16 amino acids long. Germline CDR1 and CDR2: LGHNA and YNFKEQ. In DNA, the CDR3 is TGTGCCAGCAGCCAAGAACGCCAGGGGGCGTTGGACGAGCAGTACTTC. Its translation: CASSQERQGALDEQYF.

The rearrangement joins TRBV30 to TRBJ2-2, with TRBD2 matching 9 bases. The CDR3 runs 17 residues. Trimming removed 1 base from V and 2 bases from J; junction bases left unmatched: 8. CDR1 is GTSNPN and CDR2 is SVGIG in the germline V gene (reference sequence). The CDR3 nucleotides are TGTGCCTGGAGTGGGGTAGCGGGAGACACTAACACCGGGGAGCTGTTTTTT. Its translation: CAWSGVAGDTNTGELFF.

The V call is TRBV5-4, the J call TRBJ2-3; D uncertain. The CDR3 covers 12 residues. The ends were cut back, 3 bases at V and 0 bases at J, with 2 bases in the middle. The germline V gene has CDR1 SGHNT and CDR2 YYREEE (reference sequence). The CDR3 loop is CASSSSTDTQYF. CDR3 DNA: TGTGCCAGCAGCTCTAGCACAGATACGCAGTATTTT.

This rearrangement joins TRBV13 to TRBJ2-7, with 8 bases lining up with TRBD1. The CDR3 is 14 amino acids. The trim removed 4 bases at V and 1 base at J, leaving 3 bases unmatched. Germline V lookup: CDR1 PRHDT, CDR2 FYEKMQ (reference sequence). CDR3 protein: CASSYQGASYEQYF. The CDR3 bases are TGTGCCAGCAGCTATCAGGGGGCGTCCTACGAGCAGTACTTC.

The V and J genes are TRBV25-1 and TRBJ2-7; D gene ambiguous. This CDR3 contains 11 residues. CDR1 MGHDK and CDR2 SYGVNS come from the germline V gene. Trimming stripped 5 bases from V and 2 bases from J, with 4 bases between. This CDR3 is CASSSAYEQYF. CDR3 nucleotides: TGTGCCAGCAGTTCAGCCTACGAGCAGTACTTC.

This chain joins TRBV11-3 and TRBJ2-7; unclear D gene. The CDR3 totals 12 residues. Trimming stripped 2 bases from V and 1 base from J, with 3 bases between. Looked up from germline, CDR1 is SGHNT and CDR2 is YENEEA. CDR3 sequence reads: CASSLPSYEQYF. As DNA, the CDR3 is TGTGCCAGCAGCTTACCATCCTACGAGCAGTACTTC.

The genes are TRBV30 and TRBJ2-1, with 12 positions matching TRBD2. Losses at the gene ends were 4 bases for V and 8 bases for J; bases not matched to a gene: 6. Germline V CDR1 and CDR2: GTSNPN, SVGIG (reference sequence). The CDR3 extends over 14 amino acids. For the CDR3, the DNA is TGTGCCTGGACTAGCGGGAGGGCCTTGGATGAGCAGTTCTTC. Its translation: CAWTSGRALDEQFF.

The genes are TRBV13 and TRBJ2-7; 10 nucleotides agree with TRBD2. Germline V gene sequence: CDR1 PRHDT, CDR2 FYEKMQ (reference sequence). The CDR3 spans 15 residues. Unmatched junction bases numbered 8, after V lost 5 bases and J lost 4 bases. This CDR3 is CASSTKREGVYEQYF. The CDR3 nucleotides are TGTGCCAGCAGCACTAAGCGGGAGGGCGTATACGAGCAGTACTTC.